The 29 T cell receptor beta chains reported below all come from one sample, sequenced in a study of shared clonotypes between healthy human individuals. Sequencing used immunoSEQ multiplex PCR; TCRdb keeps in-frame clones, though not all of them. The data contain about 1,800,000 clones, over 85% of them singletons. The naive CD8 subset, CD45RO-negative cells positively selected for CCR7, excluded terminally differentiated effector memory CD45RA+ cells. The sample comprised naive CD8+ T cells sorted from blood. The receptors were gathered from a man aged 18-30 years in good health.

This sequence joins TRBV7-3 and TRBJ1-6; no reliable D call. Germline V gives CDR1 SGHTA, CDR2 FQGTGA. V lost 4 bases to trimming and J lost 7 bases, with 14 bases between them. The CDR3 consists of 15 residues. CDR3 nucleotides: TGTGCCAGCAGCTCCTCCCAGGAGCCCAATTCACCCCTCCACTTT. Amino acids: CASSSSQEPNSPLHF. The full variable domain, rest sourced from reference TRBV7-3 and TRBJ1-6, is GAGVSQTPSNKVTEKGKYVELRCDPISGHTALYWYRQSLGQGPEFLIYFQGTGAADDSGLPNDRFFAVRPEGSVSTLKIQRTERGDSAVYLCASSSSQEPNSPLHFGNGTRLTVT.

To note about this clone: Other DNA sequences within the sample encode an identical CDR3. The chain's CDR3 is CASSLGGDTQYF. DNA of the CDR3: TGTGCCAGCAGCTTGGGTGGCGATACGCAGTATTTT. The chain employs TRBV5-6 and TRBJ2-3; no clear D. Germline CDR1 SGHDT, CDR2 YYEEEE. This CDR3 is built from 12 residues. The ends were cut back, 0 bases at V and 6 bases at J, with 5 bases in the middle.

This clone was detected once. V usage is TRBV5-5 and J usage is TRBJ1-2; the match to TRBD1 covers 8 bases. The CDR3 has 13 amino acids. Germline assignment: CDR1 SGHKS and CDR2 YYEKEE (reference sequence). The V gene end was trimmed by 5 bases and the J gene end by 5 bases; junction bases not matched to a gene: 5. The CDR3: CASRVTGEYGYTF. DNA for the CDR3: TGTGCCAGCAGGGTGACAGGGGAATATGGCTACACCTTC.

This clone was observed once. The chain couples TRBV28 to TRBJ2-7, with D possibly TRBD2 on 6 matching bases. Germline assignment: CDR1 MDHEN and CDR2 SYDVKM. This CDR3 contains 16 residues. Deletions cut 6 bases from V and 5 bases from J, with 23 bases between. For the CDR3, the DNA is TGTGCCAGCAGATACGGGACCGCCGGGGGAATCCACGAGCAGTACTTC. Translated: CASRYGTAGGIHEQYF.

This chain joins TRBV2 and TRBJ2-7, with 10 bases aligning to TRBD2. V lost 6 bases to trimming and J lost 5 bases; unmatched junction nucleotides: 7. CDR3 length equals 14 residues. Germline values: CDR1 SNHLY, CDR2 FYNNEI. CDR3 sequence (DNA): TGTGCCAGCAGCTTAGCGGGAGGATCGAACGAGCAGTACTTC. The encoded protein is CASSLAGGSNEQYF.

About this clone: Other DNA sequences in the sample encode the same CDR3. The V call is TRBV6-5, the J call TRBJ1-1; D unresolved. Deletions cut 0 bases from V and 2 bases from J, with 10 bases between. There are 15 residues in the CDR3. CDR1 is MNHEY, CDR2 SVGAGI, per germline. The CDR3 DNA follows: TGTGCCAGCAGTTACTCGGAGGGTGTTAACACTGAAGCTTTCTTT. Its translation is CASSYSEGVNTEAFF.

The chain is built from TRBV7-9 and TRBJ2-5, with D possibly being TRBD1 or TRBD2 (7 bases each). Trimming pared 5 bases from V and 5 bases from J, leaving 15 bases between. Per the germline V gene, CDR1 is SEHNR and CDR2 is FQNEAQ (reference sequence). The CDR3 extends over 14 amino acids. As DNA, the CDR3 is TGTGCCAGCAGCCAGGGGGGGACTCGGGAGACCCAGTACTTC. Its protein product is CASSQGGTRETQYF.

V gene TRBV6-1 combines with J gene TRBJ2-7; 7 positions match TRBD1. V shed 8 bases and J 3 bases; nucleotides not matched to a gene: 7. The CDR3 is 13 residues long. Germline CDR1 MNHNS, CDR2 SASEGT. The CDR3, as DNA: TGTGCCAGCGGTCACAGGGGTAGCTACGAGCAGTACTTC. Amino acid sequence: CASGHRGSYEQYF.

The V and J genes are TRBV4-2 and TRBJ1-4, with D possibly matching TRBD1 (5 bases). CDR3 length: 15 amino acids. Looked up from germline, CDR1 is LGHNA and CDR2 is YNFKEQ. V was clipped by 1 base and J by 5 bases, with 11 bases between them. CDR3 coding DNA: TGTGCCAGCAGCCAAGGGGGCGAAGGAAATGAAAAACTGTTTTTT. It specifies CASSQGGEGNEKLFF.

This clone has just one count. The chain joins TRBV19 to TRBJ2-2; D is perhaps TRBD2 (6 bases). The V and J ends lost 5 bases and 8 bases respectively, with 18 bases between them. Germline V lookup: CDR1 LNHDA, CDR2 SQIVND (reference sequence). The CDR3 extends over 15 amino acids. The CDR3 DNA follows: TGTGCCAGTAGTTCCCGGGACTCAGGGAAAGGGGAGCTGTTTTTT. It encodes CASSSRDSGKGELFF. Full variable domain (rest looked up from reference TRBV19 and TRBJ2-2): DGGITQSPKYLFRKEGQNVTLSCEQNLNHDAMYWYRQDPGQGLRLIYYSQIVNDFQKGDIAEGYSVSREKKESFPLTVTSAQKNPTAFYLCASSSRDSGKGELFFGEGSRLTVL.

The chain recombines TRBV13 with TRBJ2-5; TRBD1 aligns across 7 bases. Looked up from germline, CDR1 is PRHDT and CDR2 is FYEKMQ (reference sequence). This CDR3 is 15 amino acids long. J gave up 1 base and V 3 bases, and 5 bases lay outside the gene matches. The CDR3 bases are TGTGCCAGCAGCTTCAGGGGGTTTTCCCAAGAGACCCAGTACTTC. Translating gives CASSFRGFSQETQYF.

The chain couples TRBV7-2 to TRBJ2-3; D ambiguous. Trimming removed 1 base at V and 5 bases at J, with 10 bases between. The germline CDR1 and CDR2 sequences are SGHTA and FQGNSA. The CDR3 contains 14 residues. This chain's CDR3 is CASSLDYGKDTQYF. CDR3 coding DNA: TGTGCCAGCAGCTTAGACTACGGAAAAGATACGCAGTATTTT.

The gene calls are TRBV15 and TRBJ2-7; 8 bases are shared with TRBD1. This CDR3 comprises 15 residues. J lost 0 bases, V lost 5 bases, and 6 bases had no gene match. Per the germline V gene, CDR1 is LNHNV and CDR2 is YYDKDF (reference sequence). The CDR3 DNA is TGTGCCACCAGCGAGAGGACAGGGAGCTCCTACGAGCAGTACTTC. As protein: CATSERTGSSYEQYF.

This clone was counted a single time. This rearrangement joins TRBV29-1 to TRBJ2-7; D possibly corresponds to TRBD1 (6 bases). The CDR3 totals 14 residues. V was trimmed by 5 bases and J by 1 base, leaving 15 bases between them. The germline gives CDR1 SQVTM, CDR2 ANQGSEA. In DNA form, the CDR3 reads TGCAGCGTTACTACAGGGTCGGAATCCTACGAGCAGTACTTC. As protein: CSVTTGSESYEQYF.

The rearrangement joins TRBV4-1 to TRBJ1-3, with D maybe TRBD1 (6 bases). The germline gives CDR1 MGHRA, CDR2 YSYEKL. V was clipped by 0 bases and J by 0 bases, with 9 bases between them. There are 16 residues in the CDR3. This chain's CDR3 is CASSQEGQNSGNTIYF. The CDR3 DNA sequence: TGCGCCAGCAGCCAAGAAGGACAGAACTCTGGAAACACCATATATTTT.

CDR3 loop: CASSSPNERINEQFF. DNA for the CDR3: TGTGCCAGCAGCTCACCGAACGAGCGAATCAATGAGCAGTTCTTC. The V gene is TRBV28, the J gene TRBJ2-1, with D unclear. The CDR3 is 15 amino acids. With 6 bases removed from V and 6 bases from J, the gap between germline ends came to 18 bases. Germline CDR1 is MDHEN and CDR2 is SYDVKM.

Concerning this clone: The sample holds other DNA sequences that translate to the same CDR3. CDR3 nucleotides: TGTGCCAGCAGTCCCCTGGGGGGGTACGAGCAGTACTTC. Its translation: CASSPLGGYEQYF. The chain has TRBV27 and TRBJ2-7; the match to TRBD2 covers 7 bases. J was trimmed by 4 bases and V by 5 bases; bases with no gene match: 5. Germline V gene data show CDR1 as MNHEY and CDR2 as SMNVEV (reference sequence). This CDR3 has 13 amino acids.

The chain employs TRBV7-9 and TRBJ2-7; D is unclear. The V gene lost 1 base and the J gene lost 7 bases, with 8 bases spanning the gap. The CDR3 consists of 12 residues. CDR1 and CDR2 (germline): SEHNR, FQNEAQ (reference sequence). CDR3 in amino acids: CASSLEAREQYF. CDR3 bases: TGTGCCAGCAGCTTAGAAGCGCGGGAGCAGTACTTC.

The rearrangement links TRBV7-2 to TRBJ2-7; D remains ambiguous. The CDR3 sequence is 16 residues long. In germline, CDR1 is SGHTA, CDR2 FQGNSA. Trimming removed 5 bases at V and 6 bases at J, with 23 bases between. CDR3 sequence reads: CASSPTVSLGKVEQYF. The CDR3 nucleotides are TGTGCCAGCAGCCCAACGGTCTCCTTGGGCAAAGTCGAGCAGTACTTC.

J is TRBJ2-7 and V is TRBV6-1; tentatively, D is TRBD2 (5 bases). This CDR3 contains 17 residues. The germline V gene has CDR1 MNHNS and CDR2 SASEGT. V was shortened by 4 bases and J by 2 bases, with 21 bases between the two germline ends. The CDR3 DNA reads TGTGCCAGCAGTGCGGTACTTGGGCAGCACGGGACCTACGAGCAGTACTTC. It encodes CASSAVLGQHGTYEQYF.

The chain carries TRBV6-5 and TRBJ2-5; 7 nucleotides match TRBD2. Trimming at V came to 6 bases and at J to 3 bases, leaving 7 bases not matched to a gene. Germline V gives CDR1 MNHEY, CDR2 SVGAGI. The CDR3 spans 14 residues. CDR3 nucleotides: TGTGCCAGCAGCCGCGGGAGAGTGAAAGAGACCCAGTACTTC. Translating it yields CASSRGRVKETQYF.

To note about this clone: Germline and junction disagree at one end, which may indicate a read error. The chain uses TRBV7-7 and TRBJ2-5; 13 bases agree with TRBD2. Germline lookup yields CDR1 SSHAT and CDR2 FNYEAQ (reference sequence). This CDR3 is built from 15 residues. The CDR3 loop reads CASSLGTSGEETQYF. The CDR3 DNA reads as TGTGCTAGCAGCTTAGGGACTAGCGGGGAGGAGACCCAGTACTTC.

CDR3 coding DNA: TGTGCCAGCAGCGTAGATGCGGACAGGGCGGAGACCCAGTACTTC. Its protein product is CASSVDADRAETQYF. The chain recombines TRBV9 with TRBJ2-5, with 8 positions matching TRBD1. CDR3 length: 15 amino acids. CDR1 and CDR2 from the germline V gene are SGDLS and YYNGEE. V shed 0 bases, J shed 5 bases, and the junction held 6 bases outside the gene matches.

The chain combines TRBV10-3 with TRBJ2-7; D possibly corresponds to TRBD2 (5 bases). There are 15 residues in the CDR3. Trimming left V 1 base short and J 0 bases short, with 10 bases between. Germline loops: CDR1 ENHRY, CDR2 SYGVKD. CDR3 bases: TGTGCCATCAGTGAGTATTCGGGATACTCCTACGAGCAGTACTTC. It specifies CAISEYSGYSYEQYF.

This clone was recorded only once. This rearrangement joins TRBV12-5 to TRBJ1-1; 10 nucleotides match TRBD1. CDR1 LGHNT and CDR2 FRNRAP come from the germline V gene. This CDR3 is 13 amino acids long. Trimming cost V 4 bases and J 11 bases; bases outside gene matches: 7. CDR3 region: CASGWDGTGDAFF. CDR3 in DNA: TGTGCTAGTGGTTGGGATGGGACAGGGGACGCTTTCTTT.

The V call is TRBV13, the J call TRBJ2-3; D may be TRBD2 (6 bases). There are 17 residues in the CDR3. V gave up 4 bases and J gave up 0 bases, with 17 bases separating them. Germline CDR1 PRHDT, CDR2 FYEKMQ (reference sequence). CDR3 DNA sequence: TGTGCCAGCAGCTCACGTGGTGAGGCGGGAAGCACAGATACGCAGTATTTT. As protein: CASSSRGEAGSTDTQYF.

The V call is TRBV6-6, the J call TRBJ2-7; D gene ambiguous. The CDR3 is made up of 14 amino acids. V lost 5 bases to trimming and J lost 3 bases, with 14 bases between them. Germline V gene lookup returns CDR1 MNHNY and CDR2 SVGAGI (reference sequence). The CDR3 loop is CASSHGDWRYEQYF. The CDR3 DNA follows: TGTGCCAGCAGTCACGGTGATTGGCGCTACGAGCAGTACTTC.

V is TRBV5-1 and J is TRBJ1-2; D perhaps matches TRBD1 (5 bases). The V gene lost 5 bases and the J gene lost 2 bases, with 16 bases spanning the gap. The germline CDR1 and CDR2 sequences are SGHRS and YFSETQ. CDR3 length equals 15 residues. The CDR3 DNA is TGCGCCAGCAGTCGGGACGATTATAAGAACTATGGCTACACCTTC. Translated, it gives CASSRDDYKNYGYTF.

The chain's CDR3 is CASSLEVGRVEAFF. The CDR3 DNA reads as TGTGCCAGCAGCTTAGAGGTGGGGCGTGTTGAAGCTTTCTTT. The J gene is TRBJ1-1, the V gene TRBV7-9, with D maybe TRBD1 (5 bases). From germline, CDR1 is SEHNR and CDR2 FQNEAQ (reference sequence). Between the trimmed V and J ends, which lost 1 base and 7 bases, there was a span of 13 bases. This CDR3 is 14 amino acids long.